The T cell receptor beta chain described here comes from a study of T cells after yellow fever vaccination. Turning to the study itself: Fractions containing few cells were prepared with SMART-Seq v4 Ultra Low Input.

TCRdb ran MiXCR on the 5' RACE reads and lists one entry per CDR3 protein. The sample carries approximately 300,000 distinct CDR3 sequences, 6.8% recorded once. General observations from the study: Weaker, the secondary response peaked sooner, at day 5 versus 15.

The germline V gene encodes CDR1 LGHNA and CDR2 YSLEER. Trimming stripped 0 bases from V and 8 bases from J, with 19 bases between. This CDR3 region has 16 residues. With regard to this clonotype: Its antigen remains unidentified.

The rearrangement links TRBV4-3 to TRBJ1-2; perhaps TRBD1 as D (5 bases). Source: PBMCs, taken roughly seven weeks after the first yellow fever vaccination. This clonotype originated in a young man who received the YFV17D yellow fever vaccine. CDR3 sequence: CASSQDRGQYYGGYTF. Here the CDR3 DNA reads TGCGCCAGCAGCCAAGATAGAGGACAATACTACGGAGGCTACACCTTC.